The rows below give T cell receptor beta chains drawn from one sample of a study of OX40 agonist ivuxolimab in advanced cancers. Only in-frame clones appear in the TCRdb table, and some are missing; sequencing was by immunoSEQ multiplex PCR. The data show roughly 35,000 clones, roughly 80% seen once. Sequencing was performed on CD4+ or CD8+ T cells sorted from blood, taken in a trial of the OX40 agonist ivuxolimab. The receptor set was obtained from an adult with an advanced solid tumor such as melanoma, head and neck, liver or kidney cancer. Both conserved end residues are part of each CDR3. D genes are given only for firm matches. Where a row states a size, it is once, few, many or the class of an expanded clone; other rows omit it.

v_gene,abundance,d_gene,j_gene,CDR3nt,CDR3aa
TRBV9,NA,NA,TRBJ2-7,TGTGCCAGCAGCTCGGGGTCCAACGAGCAGTACTTC,CASSSGSNEQYF
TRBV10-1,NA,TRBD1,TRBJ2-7,TGCGCCAGCAGCCCAACCGGGACAGGGGTCTACGAGCAGTACTTC,CASSPTGTGVYEQYF
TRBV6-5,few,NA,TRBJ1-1,TGTGCCAGCTTCTCGAACACTGAAGCTTTCTTT,CASFSNTEAFF
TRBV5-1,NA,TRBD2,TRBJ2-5,TGCGCCAGCAGCTTGTGGGATAGCGGGGGACAAGAGACCCAGTACTTC,CASSLWDSGGQETQYF
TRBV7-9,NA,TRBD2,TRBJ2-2,TGTGCCAGCAGCTTAATGCGGCGGGGGGGCGCCGGGGAGCTGTTTTTT,CASSLMRRGGAGELFF
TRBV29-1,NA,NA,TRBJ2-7,TGCAGCGTTGAAGATCCCGGATCCTACGGGCAGTACTTC,CSVEDPGSYGQYF
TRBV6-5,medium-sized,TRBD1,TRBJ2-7,TGTGCCAGCAGTGCTGGGACAGGGAGGTACGAGCAGTACTTC,CASSAGTGRYEQYF
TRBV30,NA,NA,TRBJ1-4,TGTGCCTGGAGTGGGTTGGACAGCAGTAATGAAAAACTGTTTTTT,CAWSGLDSSNEKLFF
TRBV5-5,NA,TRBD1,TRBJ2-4,TGTGCCAGCAGCCACCCCGACAGGGGGAAAGACAAAAACATTCAGTACTTC,CASSHPDRGKDKNIQYF
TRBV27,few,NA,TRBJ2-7,TGTGCCAGCAGTTTATCGGGGCCGCTACCCTACGAGCAGTACTTC,CASSLSGPLPYEQYF
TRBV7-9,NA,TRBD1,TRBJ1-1,TGTGCCAGCAGCGCCCAGGACAGGGGACTCTTGAACACTGAAGCTTTCTTT,CASSAQDRGLLNTEAFF
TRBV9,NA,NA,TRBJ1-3,TGTGCCAGCAGCGTAGACTTGACAGCCTACTCTGGAAACACCATATATTTT,CASSVDLTAYSGNTIYF
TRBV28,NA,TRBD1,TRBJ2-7,TGTGCCAGCAGTAGTCCCGGGACAGGGGCAACCTACGAGCAGTACTTC,CASSSPGTGATYEQYF
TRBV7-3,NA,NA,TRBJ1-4,TGTGCCAGCAGCCCCCTGGGGGGCGAAAAACTGTTTTTT,CASSPLGGEKLFF
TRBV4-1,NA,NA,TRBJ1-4,TGCGCCAGCAGCCCGCCTAGGGCAGAGGGTAATGAAAAACTGTTTTTT,CASSPPRAEGNEKLFF
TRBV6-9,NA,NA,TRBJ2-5,TGTGCCAGCAGTTGGGGGGGCCCCTCGGAGGAGACCCAGTACTTC,CASSWGGPSEETQYF
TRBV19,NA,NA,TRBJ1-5,TGTGCCAGTAGCTCTAATCAGCCCCAGCATTTT,CASSSNQPQHF
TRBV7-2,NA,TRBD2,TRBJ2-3,TGTGCCAGCAGCTTCGGCGGGGGGGCCCCAGATACGCAGTATTTT,CASSFGGGAPDTQYF
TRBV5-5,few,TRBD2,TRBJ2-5,TGTGCCAGCAGCTTGGCGGGAGGGCCGTTAGAGACCCAGTACTTC,CASSLAGGPLETQYF
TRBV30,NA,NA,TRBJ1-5,TGTGCCTGGGCCCCGACTTACAATCAGCCCCAGCATTTT,CAWAPTYNQPQHF
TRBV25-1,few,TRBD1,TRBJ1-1,TGTGCCAGCAGTGTATTCGGGGACAGCAACTCTGAAGCTTTCTTT,CASSVFGDSNSEAFF
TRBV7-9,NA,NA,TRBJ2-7,TGTGCCAGCAGCTACGGACCCGACTACGAGCAGTACTTC,CASSYGPDYEQYF
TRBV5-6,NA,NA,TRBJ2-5,TGTGCCAGCAGCTACCAAGAGACCCAGTACTTC,CASSYQETQYF